These 17 T cell receptor beta chains were sequenced from one sample in a study of cytomegalovirus exposure and HLA in healthy donors. Researchers ran the PCR with 60 Vbeta and 13 Jbeta primers. Repertoires were generated with immunoSEQ multiplex PCR, while TCRdb's copy carries only in-frame clones and drops some. The sample has about 200,000 clones, 70% to 85% seen once. Material: PBMCs. These receptor sequences come from a boy aged 2 to 9 in good health and CMV-seronegative.

This clone was seen only a few times. V and J are TRBV29-1 and TRBJ1-1, with TRBD1 matching 9 bases. The germline V gene has CDR1 SQVTM and CDR2 ANQGSEA. J gave up 11 bases and V 5 bases, and 12 bases lay outside the gene matches. The CDR3 has 13 amino acids. In DNA, the CDR3 is TGCAGCGTTCTAGACAGGGGGTCAGAAGGGGCTTTCTTT. Translated: CSVLDRGSEGAFF.

The count of this clone is one. This chain connects TRBV6-6 to TRBJ1-5; 9 bases fit TRBD1. The ends lost 2 bases at V and 2 bases at J; junction bases unmatched: 1. The germline V gene has CDR1 MNHNY and CDR2 SVGAGI (reference sequence). There are 15 residues in the CDR3. The CDR3 loop reads CASSYRTGGNQPQHF. For the CDR3, the DNA is TGTGCCAGCAGTTACCGGACAGGGGGCAATCAGCCCCAGCATTTT.

The chain recombines TRBV18 with TRBJ2-7; 9 bases map to TRBD1. Germline-derived CDR1 and CDR2 are KGHSH and LQKENI. The CDR3 extends over 15 amino acids. Trimming at V came to 8 bases and at J to 2 bases, leaving 10 bases not matched to a gene. CDR3 in DNA: TGTGCCAGCGTCCTCGGACAGGGGATAACCTACGAGCAGTACTTC. Translation gives CASVLGQGITYEQYF.

This chain uses TRBV5-4 with TRBJ2-7, with D perhaps matching TRBD2 (5 bases). V dropped 4 bases and J dropped 7 bases, with 12 bases sitting between them. Per the germline V gene, CDR1 is SGHNT and CDR2 is YYREEE (reference sequence). This CDR3 is built from 12 residues. The CDR3 sequence: CASSPGLGEQYF. CDR3 in DNA: TGTGCCAGCAGCCCTGGACTGGGGGAGCAGTACTTC.

The chain employs TRBV25-1 and TRBJ1-2; 10 bases are shared with TRBD1. The trim removed 1 base at V and 5 bases at J, leaving 4 bases unmatched. Germline CDR1 is MGHDK and CDR2 is SYGVNS. This CDR3 spans 15 amino acids. The CDR3 nucleotides are TGTGCCAGCAGTGAATGGGGGACAGGGGTTTATGGCTACACCTTC. It is translated as CASSEWGTGVYGYTF.

V gene TRBV4-3 combines with J gene TRBJ2-7, with 8 positions matching TRBD2. The junction had 11 bases not matched to a gene; V was cut back by 0 bases and J by 10 bases. This CDR3 has 15 amino acids. Germline lookup yields CDR1 LGHNA and CDR2 YSLEER. For the CDR3, the DNA is TGCGCCAGCAGCCAAGATCTACTAGCGGTCCAAATTCAGTACTTC. Translation gives CASSQDLLAVQIQYF.

The CDR3 DNA sequence: TGTGCCAGCAGCCAAGAAGGGCGGGGAGGTTGGGGAGAGCAGTACTTC. Translation gives CASSQEGRGGWGEQYF. The chain carries TRBV4-2 and TRBJ2-7; a possible D gene is TRBD2 (6 bases). V was cut by 0 bases and J by 7 bases, with 19 bases left in between. The CDR3 sequence is 16 residues long. From germline, CDR1 is LGHNA and CDR2 YNFKEQ.

CDR3 sequence: CASSLVGRQPSGNTIYF. CDR3 coding DNA: TGTGCCAGCAGCTTAGTTGGCAGGCAACCCTCTGGAAACACCATATATTTT. This chain uses TRBV11-2 with TRBJ1-3; D not resolved. This CDR3 spans 17 amino acids. Germline values: CDR1 SGHAT, CDR2 FQNNGV. Trimming left V 1 base short and J 0 bases short, with 13 bases between.

The CDR3 sequence is CASSQGPLRGEAFF. Written as DNA, the CDR3 is TGCGCCAGCAGCCAAGGGCCGTTACGCGGTGAAGCTTTCTTT. The rearrangement joins TRBV4-1 to TRBJ1-1; D gene unclear. Germline V gene data show CDR1 as MGHRA and CDR2 as YSYEKL. V lost 1 base, J lost 7 bases, and 13 bases lay in between. The CDR3 totals 14 residues.

CDR3 amino acids: CASSLVGGDQETQYF. CDR3 sequence (DNA): TGTGCCAGCAGCTTAGTAGGGGGGGATCAAGAGACCCAGTACTTC. The chain combines TRBV7-6 with TRBJ2-5; a possible D gene is TRBD2 (7 bases). Germline CDR1 SGHVS, CDR2 FNYEAQ. The V gene lost 1 base and the J gene lost 2 bases, with 11 bases spanning the gap. The CDR3 spans 15 residues.

For the CDR3, the DNA is TGTGCCAGCAGCCTTGGGACACTTGAGCAGTTCTTC. Translation gives CASSLGTLEQFF. V usage is TRBV11-2 and J usage is TRBJ2-1, with TRBD1 as a possible D gene (6 bases). The CDR3 loop spans 12 amino acids. The ends were cut back, 5 bases at V and 9 bases at J, with 11 bases in the middle. Per the germline V gene, CDR1 is SGHAT and CDR2 is FQNNGV.

The rearrangement links TRBV6-6 to TRBJ2-3, with D possibly TRBD2 on 5 matching bases. V dropped 2 bases and J dropped 2 bases, with 11 bases sitting between them. The germline V gene encodes CDR1 MNHNY and CDR2 SVGAGI (reference sequence). The CDR3 sequence is 15 residues long. CDR3 DNA sequence: TGTGCCAGCAGTTACAAGAGCGGATTCACAGATACGCAGTATTTT. Protein: CASSYKSGFTDTQYF.

The J gene is TRBJ2-2, the V gene TRBV6-6; D is possibly TRBD2 (5 bases). The CDR3 length is 12 residues. Germline lookup yields CDR1 MNHNY and CDR2 SVGAGI (reference sequence). Trimming left V 7 bases short and J 8 bases short, with 11 bases between. The CDR3 bases are TGTGCCAGCACCGGTTTAGCGGGGGAGCTGTTTTTT. It translates to CASTGLAGELFF.

This rearrangement joins TRBV2 to TRBJ1-5; TRBD1 agrees at 8 bases. After removal of 8 bases from V and 6 bases from J, the junction contained 6 bases not matched to a gene. The germline V gene has CDR1 SNHLY and CDR2 FYNNEI. The CDR3 contains 13 residues. The CDR3 region has the DNA TGTGCCAGCGGACAACAGGGGGGTCAGCCCCAGCATTTT. It yields the protein CASGQQGGQPQHF.

The gene calls are TRBV10-3 and TRBJ1-1, with TRBD1 as a possible D gene (6 bases). The CDR3 is made up of 13 amino acids. Per germline, CDR1 ENHRY and CDR2 SYGVKD. Between the trimmed V and J ends, which lost 5 bases and 1 base, there was a span of 8 bases. For the CDR3, the DNA is TGTGCCATCAGTCTACAGGGGAACACTGAAGCTTTCTTT. It translates to CAISLQGNTEAFF.

V is TRBV7-9 and J is TRBJ1-2; D possibly corresponds to TRBD1 (5 bases). Trimming removed 5 bases from V and 8 bases from J, with 9 bases in between. The CDR3 totals 11 residues. The V gene's germline CDR1 is SEHNR and CDR2 FQNEAQ (reference sequence). Here the CDR3 reads CASSPGKGYTF. In nucleotides, the CDR3 is TGTGCCAGCAGCCCAGGGAAGGGCTACACCTTC.

The V call is TRBV27, the J call TRBJ2-3; TRBD2 aligns across 8 bases. The CDR3 totals 14 residues. The V gene's germline CDR1 is MNHEY and CDR2 SMNVEV (reference sequence). V trimming: 5 bases; J trimming: 4 bases; junction bases outside the gene matches: 5. The CDR3 nucleotides are TGTGCCAGCAGTCCGGGGGGGCCACCAGATACGCAGTATTTT. This translates into CASSPGGPPDTQYF.